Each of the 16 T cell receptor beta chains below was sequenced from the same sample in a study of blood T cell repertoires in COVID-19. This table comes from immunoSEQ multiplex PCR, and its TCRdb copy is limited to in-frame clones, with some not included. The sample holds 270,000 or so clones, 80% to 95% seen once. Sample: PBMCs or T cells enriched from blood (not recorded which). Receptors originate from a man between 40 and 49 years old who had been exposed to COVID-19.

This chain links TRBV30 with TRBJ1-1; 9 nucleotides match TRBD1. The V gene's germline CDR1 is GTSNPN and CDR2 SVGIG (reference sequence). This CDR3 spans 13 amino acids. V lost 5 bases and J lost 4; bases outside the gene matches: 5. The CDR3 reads CAWVQGAGTEAFF. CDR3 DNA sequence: TGTGCCTGGGTACAGGGGGCCGGCACTGAAGCTTTCTTT.

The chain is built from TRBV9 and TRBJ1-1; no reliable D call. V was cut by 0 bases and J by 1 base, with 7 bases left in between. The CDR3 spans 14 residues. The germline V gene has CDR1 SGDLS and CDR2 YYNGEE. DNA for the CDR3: TGTGCCAGCAGCGTAGAGGAGGGGAACACTGAAGCTTTCTTT. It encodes CASSVEEGNTEAFF.

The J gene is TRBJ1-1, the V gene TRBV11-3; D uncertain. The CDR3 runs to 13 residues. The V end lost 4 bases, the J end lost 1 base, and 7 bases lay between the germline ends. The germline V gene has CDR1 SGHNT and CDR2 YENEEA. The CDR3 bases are TGTGCCAGCAGCTCCTCAGGGAACACTGAAGCTTTCTTT. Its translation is CASSSSGNTEAFF. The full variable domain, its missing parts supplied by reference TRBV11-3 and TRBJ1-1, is EAGVVQSPRYKIIEKKQPVAFWCNPISGHNTLYWYLQNLGQGPELLIRYENEEAVDDSQLPKDRFSAERLKGVDSTLKIQPAELGDSAVYLCASSSSGNTEAFFGQGTRLTVV.

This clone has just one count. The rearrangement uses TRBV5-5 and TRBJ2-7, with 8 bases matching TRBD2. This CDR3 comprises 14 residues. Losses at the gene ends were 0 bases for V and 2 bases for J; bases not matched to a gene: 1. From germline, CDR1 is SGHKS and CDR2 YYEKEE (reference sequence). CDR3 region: CASSLAAGAYEQYF. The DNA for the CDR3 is TGTGCCAGCAGCTTGGCAGCGGGAGCCTACGAGCAGTACTTC.

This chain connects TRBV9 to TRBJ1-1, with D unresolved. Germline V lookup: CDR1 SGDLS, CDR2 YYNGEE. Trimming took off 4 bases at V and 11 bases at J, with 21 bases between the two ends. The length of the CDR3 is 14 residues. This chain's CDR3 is CASSPPGGFGAAFF. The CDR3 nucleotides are TGTGCCAGCAGCCCTCCGGGAGGATTTGGTGCGGCTTTCTTT.

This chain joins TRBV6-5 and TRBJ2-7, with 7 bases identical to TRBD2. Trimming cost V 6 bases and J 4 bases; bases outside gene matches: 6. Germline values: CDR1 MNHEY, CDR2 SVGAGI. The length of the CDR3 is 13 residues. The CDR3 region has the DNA TGTGCCAGCAGCCATGCGCGGGGGTACGAGCAGTACTTC. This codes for CASSHARGYEQYF.

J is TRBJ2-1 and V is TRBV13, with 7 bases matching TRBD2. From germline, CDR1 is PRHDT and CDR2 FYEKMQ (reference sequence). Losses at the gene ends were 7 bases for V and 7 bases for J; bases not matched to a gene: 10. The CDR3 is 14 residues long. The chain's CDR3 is CASKLTRGVNEQFF. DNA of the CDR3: TGTGCCAGCAAATTAACCCGGGGGGTGAATGAGCAGTTCTTC.

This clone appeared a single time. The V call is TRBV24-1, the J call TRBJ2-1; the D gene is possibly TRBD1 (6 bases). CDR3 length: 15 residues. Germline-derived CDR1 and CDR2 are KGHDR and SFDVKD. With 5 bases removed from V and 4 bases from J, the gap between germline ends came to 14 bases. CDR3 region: CATSVAAGEYNEQFF. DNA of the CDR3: TGTGCCACCAGTGTTGCGGCAGGGGAATACAATGAGCAGTTCTTC.

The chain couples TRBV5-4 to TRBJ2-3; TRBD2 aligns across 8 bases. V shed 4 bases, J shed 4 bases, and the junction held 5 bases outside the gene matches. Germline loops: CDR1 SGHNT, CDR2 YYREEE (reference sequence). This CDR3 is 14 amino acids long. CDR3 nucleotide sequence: TGTGCCAGCAGCCTACGGACTAGCCCAGATACGCAGTATTTT. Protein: CASSLRTSPDTQYF.

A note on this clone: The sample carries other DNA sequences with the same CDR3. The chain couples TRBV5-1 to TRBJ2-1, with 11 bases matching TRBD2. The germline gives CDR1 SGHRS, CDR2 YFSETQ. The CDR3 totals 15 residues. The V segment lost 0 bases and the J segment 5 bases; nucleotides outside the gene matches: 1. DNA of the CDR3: TGCGCCAGCAGCTTGGGGACTAGCGGGCACAATGAGCAGTTCTTC. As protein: CASSLGTSGHNEQFF.

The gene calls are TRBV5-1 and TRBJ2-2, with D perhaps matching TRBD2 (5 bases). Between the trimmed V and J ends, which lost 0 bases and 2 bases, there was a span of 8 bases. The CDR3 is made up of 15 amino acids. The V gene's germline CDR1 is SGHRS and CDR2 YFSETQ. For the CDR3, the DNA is TGCGCCAGCAGCTTGGTACTAGTAAACACCGGGGAGCTGTTTTTT. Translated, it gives CASSLVLVNTGELFF.

DNA of the CDR3: TGTGCCATCAGAAGACAGGGGGAGAACACTGAAGCTTTCTTT. It specifies CAIRRQGENTEAFF. The chain carries TRBV10-3 and TRBJ1-1; 9 positions match TRBD1. V lost 6 bases to trimming and J lost 1 base; unmatched junction nucleotides: 3. Germline loops: CDR1 ENHRY, CDR2 SYGVKD. The CDR3 has 14 amino acids.

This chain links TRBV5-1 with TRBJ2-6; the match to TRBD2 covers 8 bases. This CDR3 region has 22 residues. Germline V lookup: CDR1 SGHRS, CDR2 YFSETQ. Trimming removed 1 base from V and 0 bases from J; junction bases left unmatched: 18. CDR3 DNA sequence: TGCGCCAGCAGCTTGTGTGTCTTCTGGGTACGGCGGGAGGTCTCTGGGGCCAACGTCCTGACTTTC. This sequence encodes CASSLCVFWVRREVSGANVLTF.

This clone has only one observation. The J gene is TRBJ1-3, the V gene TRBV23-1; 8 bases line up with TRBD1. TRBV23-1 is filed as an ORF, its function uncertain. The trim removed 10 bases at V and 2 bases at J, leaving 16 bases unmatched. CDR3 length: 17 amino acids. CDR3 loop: CANPTVIKTGAGNTIYF. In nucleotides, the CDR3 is TGCGCCAACCCAACTGTTATTAAGACAGGGGCTGGAAACACCATATATTTT.

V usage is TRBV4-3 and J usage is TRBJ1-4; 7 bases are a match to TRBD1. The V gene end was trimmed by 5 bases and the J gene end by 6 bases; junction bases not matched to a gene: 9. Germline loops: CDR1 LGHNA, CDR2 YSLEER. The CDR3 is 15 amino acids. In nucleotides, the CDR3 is TGCGCCAGCAGCGGTCAAGGGGGCGCTGATGAAAAACTGTTTTTT. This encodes CASSGQGGADEKLFF.

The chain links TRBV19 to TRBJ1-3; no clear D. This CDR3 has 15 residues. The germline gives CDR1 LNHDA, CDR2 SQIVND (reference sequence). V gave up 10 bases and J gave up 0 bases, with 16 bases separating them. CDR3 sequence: CATTYRGASGNTIYF. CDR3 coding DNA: TGTGCCACCACCTACCGGGGAGCCTCTGGAAACACCATATATTTT.